What follows are 11 T cell receptor beta chains derived from one specimen sequenced in a study of cytomegalovirus exposure and HLA in healthy donors. With 60 Vbeta and 13 Jbeta primers, the PCR was carried out. The assay was immunoSEQ multiplex PCR, and TCRdb's table has in-frame clones only and misses some. The sample holds over 200,000 clones; 80% to 90% are singletons and the top ten take 0.95% to 1.1%. Sequenced: PBMCs. The origin of the receptors is a young woman in good health and CMV-seronegative.

In this sample, this clone turned up once. The V and J genes are TRBV7-2 and TRBJ2-5, with 7 bases identical to TRBD1. The CDR3 length is 15 residues. CDR1 is SGHTA, CDR2 FQGNSA, per germline. Trimming took 5 bases from V and 1 from J; bases not matched to a gene: 7. CDR3 sequence (DNA): TGTGCCAGCAGCCGCCGGGGACAGACCCAAGAGACCCAGTACTTC. Translating it yields CASSRRGQTQETQYF.

The rearrangement links TRBV11-2 to TRBJ1-2, with TRBD1 as a possible D gene (6 bases). This CDR3 is built from 15 residues. V lost 5 bases, J lost 4 bases, and 17 bases lay in between. The germline V gene has CDR1 SGHAT and CDR2 FQNNGV. CDR3 residues: CASSPPMGQLYGYTF. Written as DNA, the CDR3 is TGTGCCAGCAGCCCGCCTATGGGACAACTCTATGGCTACACCTTC.

This sequence joins TRBV7-2 and TRBJ1-5; tentatively, D is TRBD1 (6 bases). Trimming left V 0 bases short and J 6 bases short, with 9 bases between. Germline lookup yields CDR1 SGHTA and CDR2 FQGNSA. The CDR3 contains 14 residues. The CDR3 coding sequence is TGTGCCAGCAGCTTAGCGCAGGGGAGTCAGCCCCAGCATTTT. Its translation: CASSLAQGSQPQHF.

J is TRBJ2-7 and V is TRBV27; TRBD1 matches 9 bases. After removal of 5 bases from V and 6 bases from J, the junction contained 11 bases not matched to a gene. This CDR3 is 15 amino acids long. Germline CDR1 MNHEY, CDR2 SMNVEV (reference sequence). Here the CDR3 reads CASSRTGTGLVEQYF. CDR3 nucleotide sequence: TGTGCCAGCAGTCGAACCGGGACAGGGCTCGTCGAGCAGTACTTC.

V usage is TRBV4-2 and J usage is TRBJ2-7; 9 positions agree with TRBD1. Per the germline V gene, CDR1 is LGHNA and CDR2 is YNFKEQ. CDR3 size: 15 residues. Losses at the gene ends were 2 bases for V and 5 bases for J; bases not matched to a gene: 7. The CDR3: CASSQRDRAVNEQYF. The CDR3 DNA is TGTGCCAGCAGCCAAAGGGACAGGGCAGTCAACGAGCAGTACTTC.

The chain uses TRBV11-2 and TRBJ2-1, with TRBD2 identical over 8 bases. The junction had 13 bases not matched to a gene; V was cut back by 5 bases and J by 7 bases. From germline, CDR1 is SGHAT and CDR2 FQNNGV. The CDR3 loop spans 16 amino acids. The CDR3 bases are TGTGCCAGCAGCCCCCTCCGAGGAAGCGGGAGTAATGAGCAGTTCTTC. Residues: CASSPLRGSGSNEQFF.

The chain recombines TRBV5-1 with TRBJ1-1; TRBD1 matches at 9 bases. The V and J ends lost 1 base and 6 bases, in that order; junction bases with no gene match: 4. Germline CDR1 reads SGHRS; CDR2 reads YFSETQ. The CDR3 consists of 14 residues. In nucleotides, the CDR3 is TGCGCCAGCAGCTTGACAGGGGGCAGCGCTGAAGCTTTCTTT. Translated: CASSLTGGSAEAFF.

The V and J genes are TRBV6-1 and TRBJ2-2; D perhaps matches TRBD1 (5 bases). Trimming pared 5 bases from V and 2 bases from J, leaving 12 bases between. The CDR3 runs 15 residues. Germline V CDR1 and CDR2: MNHNS, SASEGT. CDR3 residues: CASSRQGTNTGELFF. CDR3 DNA sequence: TGTGCCAGCAGTCGCCAGGGAACAAACACCGGGGAGCTGTTTTTT.

The chain employs TRBV6-5 and TRBJ2-2, with 7 bases lining up with TRBD2. With 7 bases clipped from V and 4 bases from J, the junction kept 9 bases outside the gene matches. The germline V gene encodes CDR1 MNHEY and CDR2 SVGAGI. This CDR3 is 15 amino acids long. DNA of the CDR3: TGTGCCAGCACCTTACTCGCTAGCGGCACCGGGGAGCTGTTTTTT. It specifies CASTLLASGTGELFF.

The CDR3 reads CASSLGLPGGNTIYF. Here the CDR3 DNA reads TGTGCCAGCAGCTTAGGACTACCGGGGGGAAACACCATATATTTT. The gene calls are TRBV13 and TRBJ1-3; D is uncertain. The CDR3 extends over 15 amino acids. V gave up 0 bases and J gave up 4 bases, with 10 bases separating them. The V gene's germline CDR1 is PRHDT and CDR2 FYEKMQ (reference sequence).

This clone appeared once. This sequence joins TRBV6-1 and TRBJ1-6, with D unclear. V lost 8 bases and J 8 bases, leaving 19 bases between the germline ends. The CDR3 runs 15 residues. CDR1 and CDR2 (germline): MNHNS, SASEGT. The CDR3: CASRRVRGADSPLHF. For the CDR3, the DNA is TGTGCCAGCCGTCGGGTCCGCGGTGCTGATTCACCCCTCCACTTT.